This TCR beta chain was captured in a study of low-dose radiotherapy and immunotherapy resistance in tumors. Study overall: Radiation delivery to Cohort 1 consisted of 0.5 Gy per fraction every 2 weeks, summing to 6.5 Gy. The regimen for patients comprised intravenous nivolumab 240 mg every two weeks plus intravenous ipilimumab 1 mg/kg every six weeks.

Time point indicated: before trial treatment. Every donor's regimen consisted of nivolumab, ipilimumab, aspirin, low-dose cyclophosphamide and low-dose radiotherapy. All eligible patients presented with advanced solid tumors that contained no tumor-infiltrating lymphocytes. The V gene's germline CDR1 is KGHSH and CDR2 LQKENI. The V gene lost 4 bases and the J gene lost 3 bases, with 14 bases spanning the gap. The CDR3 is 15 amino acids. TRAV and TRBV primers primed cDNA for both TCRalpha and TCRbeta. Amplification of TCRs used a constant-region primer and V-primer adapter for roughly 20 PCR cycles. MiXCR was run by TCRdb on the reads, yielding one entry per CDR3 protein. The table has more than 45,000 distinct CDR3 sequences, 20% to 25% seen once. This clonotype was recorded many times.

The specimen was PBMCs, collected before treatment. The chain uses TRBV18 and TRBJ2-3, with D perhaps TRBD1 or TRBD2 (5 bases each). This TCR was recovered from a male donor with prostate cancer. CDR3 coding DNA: TGTGCCAGCTCACAGGGGAGTAGAACGACAGATACGCAGTATTTT. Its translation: CASSQGSRTTDTQYF.